This T cell receptor (beta chain) stems from a study of T cell repertoires in cytomegalovirus infection. In its sample, this clonotype was seen a few times. Per the germline V gene, CDR1 is MNHEY and CDR2 is SVGEGT. The CDR3 is 14 amino acids. V gave up 8 bases and J gave up 2 bases; unmatched junction bases: 7. Via MiXCR, TCRdb re-called the reads, giving one row per CDR3 protein. The top ten clones hold 9.5% to 15% of a sample with roughly 310,000 distinct CDR3 sequences, roughly 16% of them seen once. The clonotype was recovered from a human donor in good health (CMV status not recorded). Some clones in this sample may be carry-over from other donors' samples. Sequencing used PBMCs. This rearrangement joins TRBV6-2 or TRBV6-3 to TRBJ1-2; 8 positions agree with TRBD1. CDR3 protein: CASGTGEQNYGYTF. CDR3 DNA: TGTGCCAGCGGGACAGGCGAACAGAACTATGGCTACACCTTC.